The 18 T cell receptor beta chains below were found in one sample sequenced in a study of shared clonotypes between healthy human individuals. Only in-frame clones appear in the TCRdb table, and some are missing; sequencing was by immunoSEQ multiplex PCR. The repertoire holds some 2,400,000 clones, with 90% to 96% as singletons. The sequencing input was naive CD4+ T cells sorted from blood. Subset described: CD45RA+ positively selected. The receptors originated from a man in his late teens or twenties in good health.

The chain has TRBV7-9 and TRBJ1-1; D uncertain. Trimming shortened V by 5 bases and J by 0 bases, and 10 bases separated the two germline ends. This CDR3 region has 14 residues. Germline values: CDR1 SEHNR, CDR2 FQNEAQ (reference sequence). CDR3 in amino acids: CASSPAGMNTEAFF. CDR3 sequence (DNA): TGTGCCAGCAGCCCCGCGGGGATGAACACTGAAGCTTTCTTT.

The chain combines TRBV7-2 with TRBJ2-5; D gene unclear. The CDR3 is 13 amino acids. Germline-derived CDR1 and CDR2 are SGHTA and FQGNSA. V was pared by 1 base and J by 10 bases, with 13 bases between. The CDR3 is CASSLEHGRGQYF. CDR3 DNA: TGTGCCAGCAGCTTAGAGCACGGCAGAGGCCAGTACTTC.

J is TRBJ1-4 and V is TRBV9; weak D call: TRBD1 (6 bases). Trimming shortened V by 9 bases and J by 8 bases, and 17 bases separated the two germline ends. Germline lookup yields CDR1 SGDLS and CDR2 YYNGEE. The CDR3 is 13 amino acids. The CDR3 nucleotides read TGTGCCACTTGGGAGGGGGGAAGAGAAAAACTGTTTTTT. It yields the protein CATWEGGREKLFF. Full variable domain (outside the CDR3, taken from reference TRBV9 and TRBJ1-4): DSGVTQTPKHLITATGQRVTLRCSPRSGDLSVYWYQQSLDQGLQFLIQYYNGEERAKGNILERFSAQQFPDLHSELNLSSLELGDSALYFCATWEGGREKLFFGSGTQLSVL.

J is TRBJ2-3 and V is TRBV6-5, with D perhaps TRBD1 (5 bases). The CDR3 is 12 residues long. Germline V CDR1 and CDR2: MNHEY, SVGAGI. The ends were cut back, 6 bases at V and 4 bases at J, with 8 bases in the middle. CDR3 protein: CASRSQADTQYF. CDR3 in DNA: TGTGCCAGCAGGTCACAGGCAGATACGCAGTATTTT.

The chain combines TRBV28 with TRBJ1-4; D call uncertain. The CDR3 is 12 residues long. Trimming left V 6 bases short and J 6 bases short, with 8 bases between. Germline V gene lookup returns CDR1 MDHEN and CDR2 SYDVKM. The CDR3 loop is CASSRIDEKLFF. The CDR3 DNA sequence: TGTGCCAGCAGCCGCATTGATGAAAAACTGTTTTTT.

The chain uses TRBV5-1 and TRBJ2-7; the match to TRBD1 covers 8 bases. CDR1 SGHRS and CDR2 YFSETQ come from the germline V gene. The CDR3 extends over 16 amino acids. Germline trimming cut 2 bases from V and 0 bases from J; bases unmatched to any gene: 7. The CDR3 here is CASSLYPGQDSYEQYF. The CDR3 DNA is TGCGCCAGCAGCTTATACCCGGGACAGGACTCCTACGAGCAGTACTTC.

The chain employs TRBV10-3 and TRBJ2-1; 10 nucleotides match TRBD2. V lost 6 bases and J lost 7; bases outside the gene matches: 6. CDR3 length: 14 amino acids. Germline values: CDR1 ENHRY, CDR2 SYGVKD. CDR3 residues: CAIRGTSEWNEQFF. The CDR3 DNA reads as TGTGCCATCAGGGGGACTAGCGAGTGGAATGAGCAGTTCTTC.

This sequence joins TRBV19 and TRBJ1-3; 7 bases are a match to TRBD1. From germline, CDR1 is LNHDA and CDR2 SQIVND (reference sequence). This CDR3 spans 17 amino acids. J was trimmed by 2 bases and V by 5 bases; bases with no gene match: 12. The DNA for the CDR3 is TGTGCCAGTAGTCTCTCTGTCCAGGGGGGACCTGGAAACACCATATATTTT. Translated, it gives CASSLSVQGGPGNTIYF.

The V and J genes are TRBV5-1 and TRBJ1-2; 8 nucleotides match TRBD1. With 0 bases clipped from V and 3 bases from J, the junction kept 7 bases outside the gene matches. Per the germline V gene, CDR1 is SGHRS and CDR2 is YFSETQ. The CDR3 is 16 amino acids. DNA for the CDR3: TGCGCCAGCAGCTTGGTGGGACAGGAATTAGACTATGGCTACACCTTC. Translation: CASSLVGQELDYGYTF.

The V and J genes are TRBV6-1 and TRBJ2-7; TRBD2 is a possible D gene (6 bases). Germline CDR1 MNHNS, CDR2 SASEGT. V was pared by 6 bases and J by 2 bases, with 17 bases between. The CDR3 runs to 15 residues. CDR3 region: CASRPLRDSPYEQYF. DNA for the CDR3: TGTGCCAGCAGACCCCTCCGGGACTCCCCCTACGAGCAGTACTTC.

With regard to this clone: Within the sample, other DNA sequences also encode this same CDR3. The chain carries TRBV6-5 and TRBJ2-7; 10 bases fit TRBD2. J gave up 3 bases and V 2 bases, and 4 bases lay outside the gene matches. Germline CDR1 MNHEY, CDR2 SVGAGI. CDR3 length: 15 residues. CDR3 nucleotide sequence: TGTGCCAGCAGTTACGGGCTAGCGGGGGTCTACGAGCAGTACTTC. Its protein product is CASSYGLAGVYEQYF.

The chain couples TRBV5-1 to TRBJ2-5, with D hard to call. CDR1 and CDR2 (germline): SGHRS, YFSETQ. The germline V and J ends were trimmed by 2 bases and 3 bases, with 8 bases remaining between them. This CDR3 is 13 amino acids long. CDR3 nucleotide sequence: TGCGCCAGCAGCTTTGCCACGGAAGAGACCCAGTACTTC. Translating it yields CASSFATEETQYF.

The gene calls are TRBV5-1 and TRBJ2-5, with 7 bases that match TRBD1. The CDR3 has 13 amino acids. V gave up 7 bases and J gave up 2 bases; unmatched junction bases: 5. Germline-derived CDR1 and CDR2 are SGHRS and YFSETQ. DNA for the CDR3: TGCGCCAGCCGAACAGGGGATCAAGAGACCCAGTACTTC. Translated: CASRTGDQETQYF. The full variable domain, completed using reference TRBV5-1 and TRBJ2-5, is KAGVTQTPRYLIKTRGQQVTLSCSPISGHRSVSWYQQTPGQGLQFLFEYFSETQRNKGNFPGRFSGRQFSNSRSEMNVSTLELGDSALYLCASRTGDQETQYFGPGTRLLVL.

Regarding this clone: Other nucleotide sequences in the sample specify the same CDR3. The chain links TRBV5-1 to TRBJ2-5; D may match TRBD1 or TRBD2 (5 bases each). Germline V lookup: CDR1 SGHRS, CDR2 YFSETQ. V gave up 3 bases and J gave up 5 bases, with 14 bases separating them. This CDR3 is 14 amino acids long. The CDR3 region has the DNA TGCGCCAGCAGCTCGGGACCGGCTGGGGAGACCCAGTACTTC. Translated, it gives CASSSGPAGETQYF.

The V gene is TRBV4-2, the J gene TRBJ1-5; D call uncertain. The CDR3 length is 14 residues. Trimming pared 2 bases from V and 4 bases from J, leaving 9 bases between. Germline V gives CDR1 LGHNA, CDR2 YNFKEQ. CDR3 residues: CASSQWQENQPQHF. DNA for the CDR3: TGTGCCAGCAGCCAATGGCAGGAAAATCAGCCCCAGCATTTT.

Only one count was recorded for this clone. The gene calls are TRBV18 and TRBJ1-3; weak D call: TRBD1 (5 bases). V was shortened by 3 bases and J by 0 bases, with 15 bases between the two germline ends. This CDR3 comprises 17 residues. Germline V gene data show CDR1 as KGHSH and CDR2 as LQKENI. The DNA for the CDR3 is TGTGCCAGCTCACCGATACAAGGGACCTCCTCTGGAAACACCATATATTTT. Translated: CASSPIQGTSSGNTIYF.

With respect to this clone: Other DNA sequences of this sample code for an identical CDR3. The chain is built from TRBV30 and TRBJ1-3; TRBD1 aligns across 9 bases. V was pared by 3 bases and J by 5 bases, with 5 bases of the junction left unmatched. The CDR3 contains 14 residues. From germline, CDR1 is GTSNPN and CDR2 SVGIG (reference sequence). CDR3 protein: CAWSGGQGRNTIYF. DNA for the CDR3: TGTGCCTGGAGCGGGGGACAGGGAAGAAACACCATATATTTT.

The rearrangement uses TRBV7-2 and TRBJ2-1; TRBD2 matches 8 bases. This CDR3 is built from 15 residues. V lost 5 bases and J lost 5; bases outside the gene matches: 8. Per the germline V gene, CDR1 is SGHTA and CDR2 is FQGNSA. The CDR3 DNA sequence: TGTGCCAGCAGCCCCGGACTAGCAGGGGACAATGAGCAGTTCTTC. Translation gives CASSPGLAGDNEQFF.